Below, 29 T cell receptor beta chains from the same sample are listed, as sequenced in a study of CD8+ T cells in alopecia areata (dated by TCRdb to 2017 to 2018). The sample's time point, from its label and the paper: baseline before oral tofacitinib. Libraries were prepared through the immunoSEQ multiplex PCR assay. To provide template for TCR sequencing, every sample had RNA extracted and reverse transcribed into cDNA. What TCRdb holds here is the immuneACCESS table cut down to in-frame rearrangements. Part of the clones is not present; checked against another copy, under half of the missing clones reflect an unresolved V gene, and the others are unexplained. For this sample there are some 150,000 clones; about 70% appear just once. The ten largest clones take up 9.5% to 12% of the sample. This sample comprised CD8+ T cells sorted from blood, obtained at week 0. The receptors come from a human donor with alopecia areata.

The gene calls are TRBV29-1 and TRBJ1-1; the D gene is possibly TRBD1 (5 bases). Trimming stripped 8 bases from V and 10 bases from J, with 14 bases between. Germline lookup yields CDR1 SQVTM and CDR2 ANQGSEA. The CDR3 spans 10 residues. CDR3 residues: CSTNGGGAFF. CDR3 sequence (DNA): TGCAGCACCAACGGGGGTGGAGCTTTCTTT.

The rearrangement joins TRBV10-3 to TRBJ1-2; 9 bases agree with TRBD1. The CDR3 sequence is 15 residues long. The ends lost 1 base at V and 8 bases at J; junction bases unmatched: 8. Germline values: CDR1 ENHRY, CDR2 SYGVKD. As DNA, the CDR3 is TGTGCCATCAGTGAGTGGACAGGGGTGGATGAAGGCTACACCTTC. Its protein is CAISEWTGVDEGYTF.

The chain has TRBV29-1 and TRBJ2-3; 9 nucleotides line up with TRBD1. The CDR3 spans 15 residues. J was trimmed by 3 bases and V by 4 bases; bases with no gene match: 8. The germline CDR1 and CDR2 sequences are SQVTM and ANQGSEA. CDR3 in DNA: TGCAGCGTTGGTTTCGTGGACAGGGGTACAGATACGCAGTATTTT. This translates into CSVGFVDRGTDTQYF.

The rearrangement uses TRBV7-6 and TRBJ1-5; D is uncertain. The germline V and J ends were trimmed by 5 bases and 3 bases, with 17 bases remaining between them. Germline V CDR1 and CDR2: SGHVS, FNYEAQ. This CDR3 has 16 amino acids. The CDR3 here is CASSPGVGQNNQPQHF. The CDR3 region has the DNA TGTGCCAGCAGCCCCGGCGTCGGGCAGAACAATCAGCCCCAGCATTTT.

This clone has a handful of counts. This chain joins TRBV5-1 and TRBJ2-3; D perhaps matches TRBD1 (6 bases). The V gene's germline CDR1 is SGHRS and CDR2 YFSETQ. V shed 2 bases and J shed 2 bases, with 9 bases lying between them. This CDR3 contains 14 residues. CDR3 nucleotide sequence: TGCGCCAGCAGCTTAGGACAGAACACAGATACGCAGTATTTT. Translation gives CASSLGQNTDTQYF.

This chain joins TRBV13 and TRBJ1-5, with 7 bases matching TRBD1. Per the germline V gene, CDR1 is PRHDT and CDR2 is FYEKMQ (reference sequence). With V trimmed by 1 base and J by 3 bases, 6 bases remained unmatched. CDR3 length: 16 residues. The DNA of the CDR3 is TGTGCCAGCAGCTTAGCCGGAGGGGGCGACAATCAGCCCCAGCATTTT. Protein sequence: CASSLAGGGDNQPQHF.

The chain has TRBV5-4 and TRBJ1-6; no clear D. CDR3 length equals 14 residues. Per germline, CDR1 SGHNT and CDR2 YYREEE (reference sequence). The V and J ends lost 5 bases and 8 bases respectively, with 14 bases between them. The CDR3 nucleotides read TGTGCCAGCAGTCTATTCCTGGAGGATTCACCCCTCCACTTT. It translates to CASSLFLEDSPLHF.

In the case of this clone: Since the CDR3 does not end with the conserved phenylalanine or tryptophan, this likely comes from a read error. The limits of the CDR3 on the DNA are not certain, so only TCRdb's listed CDR3 is given. The V gene is TRBV28, the J gene TRBJ2-3; no check of the table's D call, TRBD1, against the DNA was made. The V gene's germline CDR1 is MDHEN and CDR2 SYDVKM. The CDR3 spans 13 amino acids, including both terminal residues. The CDR3: CASSLSRTGPLST.

In this sample, this clone turned up a few times. The chain couples TRBV7-9 to TRBJ1-2; D is unresolved. Germline V gene data show CDR1 as SEHNR and CDR2 as FQNEAQ (reference sequence). This CDR3 is 15 amino acids long. V shed 5 bases and J shed 6 bases, with 19 bases lying between them. CDR3 bases: TGTGCCAGCAGCCCGTTACGCCCGGCCGGAAATGGCTACACCTTC. It encodes CASSPLRPAGNGYTF.

At least ten counts were recorded for this clone. The chain combines TRBV7-9 with TRBJ1-4; a possible D gene is TRBD1 (6 bases). The CDR3 is 16 residues long. The V gene's germline CDR1 is SEHNR and CDR2 FQNEAQ (reference sequence). Trimming took off 5 bases at V and 6 bases at J, with 19 bases between the two ends. The CDR3 nucleotides are TGTGCCAGCAGCCGCGGTCCAGGGGTTTTGGATGAAAAACTGTTTTTT. Residues: CASSRGPGVLDEKLFF.

The genes are TRBV30 and TRBJ2-3, with TRBD2 identical over 12 bases. The CDR3 consists of 17 residues. V gave up 7 bases and J gave up 0 bases; unmatched junction bases: 11. Germline V CDR1 and CDR2: GTSNPN, SVGIG (reference sequence). The CDR3: CASEVLAGGKSTDTQYF. CDR3 coding DNA: TGTGCCTCAGAGGTACTAGCGGGGGGAAAGAGCACAGATACGCAGTATTTT. The variable domain in full, completed from reference TRBV30 and TRBJ2-3, reads SQTIHQWPATLVQPVGSPLSLECTVEGTSNPNLYWYRQAAGRGLQLLFYSVGIGQISSEVPQNLSASRPQDRQFILSSKKLLLSDSGFYLCASEVLAGGKSTDTQYFGPGTRLTVL.

This clone appeared a few times. The chain employs TRBV7-9 and TRBJ2-3; D tentatively fits TRBD1 or TRBD2 (5 bases each). Trimming left V 2 bases short and J 4 bases short, with 7 bases between. The CDR3 has 13 residues. Per germline, CDR1 SEHNR and CDR2 FQNEAQ (reference sequence). CDR3 sequence reads: CASSLRGADTQYF. In DNA form, the CDR3 reads TGTGCCAGCAGCTTAAGAGGGGCAGATACGCAGTATTTT.

The chain uses TRBV4-1 and TRBJ1-5; weak D call: TRBD1 (5 bases). Per germline, CDR1 MGHRA and CDR2 YSYEKL. This CDR3 is built from 14 residues. V lost 1 base and J 7 bases, leaving 11 bases between the germline ends. The CDR3: CASSQAGGSQPQHF. DNA of the CDR3: TGCGCCAGCAGCCAAGCGGGGGGGAGCCAGCCCCAGCATTTT.

The rearrangement links TRBV19 to TRBJ2-3, with 9 bases identical to TRBD2. Germline V gene sequence: CDR1 LNHDA, CDR2 SQIVND (reference sequence). Trimming removed 7 bases from V and 2 bases from J; junction bases left unmatched: 7. The CDR3 has 15 amino acids. CDR3 loop: CASNPSGGLTDTQYF. The CDR3 DNA is TGTGCCAGTAATCCCAGCGGGGGGCTCACAGATACGCAGTATTTT.

This chain links TRBV5-1 with TRBJ2-7; 7 bases map to TRBD1. Germline V gene lookup returns CDR1 SGHRS and CDR2 YFSETQ. The CDR3 is made up of 16 amino acids. Losses at the gene ends were 4 bases for V and 1 base for J; bases not matched to a gene: 11. Here the CDR3 reads CASSPDRDSLSYEQYF. CDR3 DNA sequence: TGCGCCAGCAGCCCCGACCGGGACAGTCTATCCTACGAGCAGTACTTC.

This clone was seen once. The J gene is TRBJ2-3, the V gene TRBV9, with D hard to call. The CDR3 is 15 residues long. V was trimmed by 3 bases and J by 1 base, leaving 12 bases between them. Germline CDR1 is SGDLS and CDR2 is YYNGEE. The CDR3 protein is CASSAQGSGTDTQYF. CDR3 bases: TGTGCCAGCAGCGCTCAAGGGTCCGGCACAGATACGCAGTATTTT.

The V call is TRBV30, the J call TRBJ1-4; TRBD1 aligns across 7 bases. The CDR3 consists of 12 residues. V dropped 5 bases and J dropped 15; count of bases not matched to a gene: 12. The V gene's germline CDR1 is GTSNPN and CDR2 SVGIG (reference sequence). In DNA, the CDR3 is TGTGCCTGGGGGAGGGGGCCGGCAGCAATGTTTTTT. Translating it yields CAWGRGPAAMFF.

The chain carries TRBV10-3 and TRBJ2-7; D is possibly TRBD1 (6 bases). CDR1 and CDR2 from the germline V gene are ENHRY and SYGVKD. Trimming took off 4 bases at V and 0 bases at J, with 13 bases between the two ends. The CDR3 has 15 amino acids. CDR3 DNA sequence: TGTGCCATCAGTGGGTTAGACAGGAACTCCTACGAGCAGTACTTC. It encodes CAISGLDRNSYEQYF.

The rearrangement uses TRBV5-1 and TRBJ2-7, with D possibly matching TRBD1 (5 bases). Trimming stripped 4 bases from V and 2 bases from J, with 10 bases between. Germline values: CDR1 SGHRS, CDR2 YFSETQ. The CDR3 sequence is 13 residues long. CDR3: CASSAGRAYEQYF. The CDR3 DNA sequence: TGCGCCAGCAGCGCAGGCAGGGCCTACGAGCAGTACTTC. Filled out from reference TRBV5-1 and TRBJ2-7, the complete variable domain reads KAGVTQTPRYLIKTRGQQVTLSCSPISGHRSVSWYQQTPGQGLQFLFEYFSETQRNKGNFPGRFSGRQFSNSRSEMNVSTLELGDSALYLCASSAGRAYEQYFGPGTRLTVT.

This clone was observed a single time. V and J are TRBV15 and TRBJ1-2, with D possibly TRBD1 on 6 matching bases. Germline V gene data show CDR1 as LNHNV and CDR2 as YYDKDF (reference sequence). V was clipped by 1 base and J by 13 bases, with 19 bases between them. The CDR3 consists of 14 residues. CDR3 nucleotides: TGTGCCACCAGCAGAGGGCTCTTAACAGGGTCTGGCACCTTC. This sequence encodes CATSRGLLTGSGTF.

The chain carries TRBV29-1 and TRBJ2-2; D is tentatively TRBD1 or TRBD2 (6 bases each). CDR1 and CDR2 (germline): SQVTM, ANQGSEA. The V and J ends lost 6 bases and 5 bases respectively, with 10 bases between them. The CDR3 loop spans 12 amino acids. CDR3 residues: CSVTGRTGELFF. CDR3 sequence (DNA): TGCAGCGTCACAGGGAGGACCGGGGAGCTGTTTTTT.

The chain couples TRBV6-1 to TRBJ1-2; D is possibly TRBD1 (5 bases). CDR3 size: 14 residues. V gave up 6 bases and J gave up 8 bases, with 19 bases separating them. Germline V gene lookup returns CDR1 MNHNS and CDR2 SASEGT. CDR3 loop: CASSGLRGPGGYTF. As DNA, the CDR3 is TGTGCCAGCAGCGGCCTTCGGGGCCCCGGGGGCTACACCTTC.

This clone is large (0.1 to 1%). The chain links TRBV13 to TRBJ2-1; D gene ambiguous. V was cut by 5 bases and J by 13 bases, with 12 bases left in between. Per the germline V gene, CDR1 is PRHDT and CDR2 is FYEKMQ (reference sequence). The CDR3 has 11 residues. The CDR3 DNA follows: TGTGCCAGCAGCGGCTCCGGCGATCAGTTCTTC. Encoded protein: CASSGSGDQFF.

This chain links TRBV6-5 with TRBJ2-5; the match to TRBD1 covers 7 bases. V dropped 5 bases and J dropped 2; count of bases not matched to a gene: 8. CDR3 length equals 15 residues. CDR1 and CDR2 from the germline V gene are MNHEY and SVGAGI. The CDR3 loop reads CASSRTPGQQETQYF. DNA for the CDR3: TGTGCCAGCAGTAGGACACCGGGACAGCAAGAGACCCAGTACTTC.

The gene calls are TRBV13 and TRBJ2-1; the D gene is possibly TRBD2 (6 bases). This CDR3 has 13 amino acids. Germline V gene lookup returns CDR1 PRHDT and CDR2 FYEKMQ (reference sequence). V was trimmed by 3 bases and J by 5 bases, leaving 8 bases between them. The DNA for the CDR3 is TGTGCCAGCAGCTTTGGGGGGAACAATGAGCAGTTCTTC. Its translation: CASSFGGNNEQFF.

V usage is TRBV2 and J usage is TRBJ2-1, with unresolved D. The V end lost 6 bases, the J end lost 5 bases, and 5 bases lay between the germline ends. CDR3 length: 11 residues. Per the germline V gene, CDR1 is SNHLY and CDR2 is FYNNEI. The DNA for the CDR3 is TGTGCCAGCAGAGTGGACAATGAGCAGTTCTTC. Translation: CASRVDNEQFF.

V and J are TRBV29-1 and TRBJ2-7, with 14 bases fitting TRBD2. CDR1 and CDR2 (germline): SQVTM, ANQGSEA. With 0 bases clipped from V and 0 bases from J, the junction kept 7 bases outside the gene matches. CDR3 length equals 18 residues. CDR3 nucleotide sequence: TGCAGCGTTGAAGATCTGGGGACTAGCGGGGGCAACTCCTACGAGCAGTACTTC. Residues: CSVEDLGTSGGNSYEQYF.

This clone was counted a few times. The chain links TRBV30 to TRBJ1-2, with D unclear. Trimming stripped 6 bases from V and 4 bases from J, with 9 bases between. The CDR3 runs to 11 residues. CDR1 is GTSNPN, CDR2 SVGIG, per germline (reference sequence). CDR3 sequence reads: CACNQAYGYTF. CDR3 DNA: TGTGCCTGTAACCAAGCCTATGGCTACACCTTC.

The chain joins TRBV27 to TRBJ2-7; no clear D gene. Germline V CDR1 and CDR2: MNHEY, SMNVEV (reference sequence). This CDR3 spans 14 amino acids. V was pared by 3 bases and J by 5 bases, with 14 bases between. CDR3: CASSLSPGAHEQYF. CDR3 sequence (DNA): TGTGCCAGCAGTTTGTCTCCGGGTGCCCACGAGCAGTACTTC.